The next 23 T cell receptor beta chains were all read from a single sample in a study of cytotoxic CD8 clonotypes in ibrutinib-treated CLL. Assay: immunoSEQ multiplex PCR; the TCRdb copy retains only in-frame clones and omits some. The sample has around 40,000 clones, roughly two thirds seen once. Here the sequenced sample was PBMCs, taken at disease progression, from a patient treated with ibrutinib. The source of these receptors is a human donor with chronic lymphocytic leukemia.

The chain's CDR3 is CAWSGSILGYTF. In DNA form, the CDR3 reads TGTGCCTGGAGTGGGTCTATCTTAGGCTACACCTTC. The chain recombines TRBV30 with TRBJ1-2; D gene unclear. V was cut by 1 base and J by 8 bases, with 11 bases left in between. The CDR3 has 12 amino acids. In germline, CDR1 is GTSNPN, CDR2 SVGIG (reference sequence).

The chain combines TRBV19 with TRBJ2-7; TRBD2 matches at 7 bases. V dropped 5 bases and J dropped 1; count of bases not matched to a gene: 11. The germline gives CDR1 LNHDA, CDR2 SQIVND (reference sequence). This CDR3 spans 16 amino acids. The CDR3 spells CASSLRRGSSSYEQYF. DNA for the CDR3: TGTGCCAGTAGTCTTCGTCGCGGGAGTTCTTCCTACGAGCAGTACTTC.

The chain recombines TRBV29-1 with TRBJ2-7; possibly TRBD2 for D (6 bases). The CDR3 loop spans 12 amino acids. V lost 4 bases and J 1 base, leaving 8 bases between the germline ends. Per the germline V gene, CDR1 is SQVTM and CDR2 is ANQGSEA. CDR3 residues: CSVVAASYEQYF. The CDR3 coding sequence is TGCAGCGTTGTAGCGGCGTCCTACGAGCAGTACTTC.

The V call is TRBV13, the J call TRBJ2-7, with 8 positions matching TRBD1. This CDR3 region has 17 residues. The V and J ends lost 1 base and 4 bases, in that order; junction bases with no gene match: 12. Germline assignment: CDR1 PRHDT and CDR2 FYEKMQ (reference sequence). The CDR3 nucleotides read TGTGCCAGCAGCTTAGAACCCTCGGACAGGGAGGAGTACGAGCAGTACTTC. It encodes CASSLEPSDREEYEQYF.

This clone was observed a single time. The chain uses TRBV27 and TRBJ1-1, with D perhaps TRBD1 (6 bases). CDR3 length: 14 residues. V was cut by 0 bases and J by 6 bases, with 11 bases left in between. Germline CDR1 is MNHEY and CDR2 is SMNVEV (reference sequence). Here the CDR3 reads CASSLSSGAPEAFF. For the CDR3, the DNA is TGTGCCAGCAGTTTATCGTCGGGGGCCCCTGAAGCTTTCTTT.

In its sample, this clone was seen a few times. The same CDR3 arises from other DNA sequences in this sample as well. This chain connects TRBV5-4 to TRBJ2-7; D is unclear. From germline, CDR1 is SGHNT and CDR2 YYREEE (reference sequence). CDR3 size: 14 residues. The V end lost 4 bases, the J end lost 1 base, and 12 bases lay between the germline ends. The CDR3 DNA reads TGTGCCAGCAGCCCCTGGGCCGGGTCCTACGAGCAGTACTTC. Translating gives CASSPWAGSYEQYF.

V gene TRBV6-1 combines with J gene TRBJ2-3; D perhaps matches TRBD2 (5 bases). Germline CDR1 and CDR2: MNHNS and SASEGT. This CDR3 is 13 amino acids long. V was trimmed by 1 base and J by 14 bases, leaving 16 bases between them. CDR3: CASSEERSPLLYF. The CDR3 DNA reads as TGTGCCAGCAGTGAAGAGCGGTCTCCACTCTTGTATTTT.

This clone came up once. This chain connects TRBV6-5 to TRBJ2-7; D gene ambiguous. Trimming pared 1 base from V and 3 bases from J, leaving 13 bases between. Germline CDR1 is MNHEY and CDR2 is SVGAGI. The CDR3 is 15 residues long. Written as DNA, the CDR3 is TGTGCCAGCAGTTACTTGGCTCAGGTCGGCTACGAGCAGTACTTC. Translated: CASSYLAQVGYEQYF.

The gene calls are TRBV2 and TRBJ2-5; 10 nucleotides line up with TRBD2. The ends lost 7 bases at V and 11 bases at J; junction bases unmatched: 19. Germline CDR1 is SNHLY and CDR2 is FYNNEI. The CDR3 has 16 amino acids. CDR3 in DNA: TGTGCCAGCACGACCCCCAGGACTAGCGGCCGGAAAAAGCAGTACTTC. Protein product: CASTTPRTSGRKKQYF. Full variable domain (outside the CDR3, taken from reference TRBV2 and TRBJ2-5): EPEVTQTPSHQVTQMGQEVILRCVPISNHLYFYWYRQILGQKVEFLVSFYNNEISEKSEIFDDQFSVERPDGSNFTLKIRSTKLEDSAMYFCASTTPRTSGRKKQYFGPGTRLLVL.

The chain has TRBV7-9 and TRBJ1-2, with a tentative D call TRBD1 (5 bases). Trimming took off 5 bases at V and 3 bases at J, with 10 bases between the two ends. The germline V gene has CDR1 SEHNR and CDR2 FQNEAQ (reference sequence). The CDR3 contains 13 residues. The CDR3: CASSIQGDYGYTF. CDR3 coding DNA: TGTGCCAGCAGCATCCAGGGAGACTATGGCTACACCTTC.

V and J are TRBV6-4 and TRBJ2-1; D call uncertain. CDR1 and CDR2 (germline): MRHNA, SNTAGT. V was shortened by 2 bases and J by 0 bases, with 8 bases between the two germline ends. The CDR3 loop spans 15 amino acids. CDR3 DNA sequence: TGTGCCAGCAGTGACGAAGTTCGCTCCTACAATGAGCAGTTCTTC. This sequence encodes CASSDEVRSYNEQFF.

The chain combines TRBV5-1 with TRBJ1-3, with D hard to call. Between the trimmed V and J ends, which lost 0 bases and 4 bases, there was a span of 14 bases. Per germline, CDR1 SGHRS and CDR2 YFSETQ. There are 16 residues in the CDR3. CDR3: CASSLDRETWGNTIYF. DNA for the CDR3: TGCGCCAGCAGCTTGGATCGTGAGACGTGGGGAAACACCATATATTTT.

This clone was counted only a few times. The chain carries TRBV6-5 and TRBJ2-7, with TRBD1 matching over 7 bases. The CDR3 covers 14 residues. In germline, CDR1 is MNHEY, CDR2 SVGAGI. V trimming: 2 bases; J trimming: 3 bases; junction bases outside the gene matches: 4. The CDR3 is CASSYRQGVYEQYF. CDR3 bases: TGTGCCAGCAGTTACCGTCAGGGGGTCTACGAGCAGTACTTC.

CDR3 residues: CASSLAGTSGRYEQYF. CDR3 nucleotide sequence: TGTGCCAGCAGCTTAGCCGGGACTAGCGGGAGGTACGAGCAGTACTTC. This sequence joins TRBV7-2 and TRBJ2-7; TRBD2 matches 15 bases. CDR1 SGHTA and CDR2 FQGNSA come from the germline V gene. This CDR3 spans 16 amino acids. After removal of 0 bases from V and 4 bases from J, the junction contained 1 base not matched to a gene.

V is TRBV19 and J is TRBJ2-3; D is unresolved. Trimming cost V 11 bases and J 8 bases, with 11 bases left between them. The CDR3 loop spans 10 amino acids. The germline V gene has CDR1 LNHDA and CDR2 SQIVND (reference sequence). The CDR3 bases are TGTGCCGTAGGGTGGGTTACGCAGTATTTT. Protein: CAVGWVTQYF.

This chain connects TRBV19 to TRBJ1-1; D uncertain. The V gene's germline CDR1 is LNHDA and CDR2 SQIVND (reference sequence). The CDR3 spans 13 residues. The germline V and J ends were trimmed by 3 bases and 1 base, with 6 bases remaining between them. As DNA, the CDR3 is TGTGCCAGTAGTATGCAGCCGAACACTGAAGCTTTCTTT. Protein sequence: CASSMQPNTEAFF.

This clone was found a few times. The J gene is TRBJ2-7, the V gene TRBV5-1; TRBD2 matches 8 bases. Per germline, CDR1 SGHRS and CDR2 YFSETQ. This CDR3 comprises 15 residues. V lost 6 bases to trimming and J lost 4 bases; unmatched junction nucleotides: 12. The CDR3 coding sequence is TGCGCCAGCACCCTAAGAACGGGAGGGCAATACGAGCAGTACTTC. This translates into CASTLRTGGQYEQYF.

This chain connects TRBV11-2 to TRBJ2-3; 10 positions agree with TRBD2. Unmatched junction bases numbered 8, after V lost 0 bases and J lost 8 bases. The CDR3 covers 16 residues. CDR1 SGHAT and CDR2 FQNNGV come from the germline V gene. The CDR3 DNA sequence: TGTGCCAGCAGCTTAGAAGCACTAGCGGGATCGGGTACGCAGTATTTT. Protein product: CASSLEALAGSGTQYF.

V and J are TRBV7-6 and TRBJ2-5; D remains ambiguous. V lost 4 bases to trimming and J lost 1 base, with 7 bases between them. CDR1 is SGHVS and CDR2 is FNYEAQ in the germline V gene. This CDR3 is built from 13 residues. The CDR3 DNA reads TGTGCCAGCAGCTCGCTTGGCCAAGAGACCCAGTACTTC. Translated: CASSSLGQETQYF.

The genes are TRBV27 and TRBJ1-2; TRBD1 matches 8 bases. Germline assignment: CDR1 MNHEY and CDR2 SMNVEV (reference sequence). The CDR3 runs to 14 residues. Trimming took 6 bases from V and 3 from J; bases not matched to a gene: 6. CDR3 in amino acids: CASSLQGADYGYTF. The DNA for the CDR3 is TGTGCCAGCAGCCTTCAGGGGGCTGACTATGGCTACACCTTC.

The CDR3 reads CASSEASPYTF. CDR3 sequence (DNA): TGTGCCAGCAGTGAAGCGAGCCCCTACACCTTC. The chain couples TRBV2 to TRBJ1-2; no reliable D call. CDR1 SNHLY and CDR2 FYNNEI come from the germline V gene. The germline V and J ends were trimmed by 0 bases and 10 bases, with 6 bases remaining between them. The length of the CDR3 is 11 residues.

This clone was observed a handful of times. The CDR3: CSADPDGYTF. The CDR3 bases are TGCAGTGCTGACCCTGACGGCTACACCTTC. The genes are TRBV20-1 and TRBJ1-2, with D hard to call. CDR3 length: 10 residues. Germline V gives CDR1 DFQATT, CDR2 SNEGSKA (reference sequence). The ends were cut back, 5 bases at V and 8 bases at J, with 9 bases in the middle.

The chain employs TRBV19 and TRBJ1-2; possibly TRBD1 for D (6 bases). Trimming removed 3 bases at V and 1 base at J, with 18 bases between. Germline CDR1 and CDR2: LNHDA and SQIVND (reference sequence). The CDR3 has 17 residues. The CDR3 loop reads CASSIGSDRLFNYGYTF. The CDR3 DNA reads TGTGCCAGTAGTATTGGGTCGGACAGACTGTTTAACTATGGCTACACCTTC.